The rows below give T cell receptor beta chains drawn from one sample of a study of cytomegalovirus exposure and HLA in healthy donors. Profiled with immunoSEQ multiplex PCR; TCRdb holds only in-frame clones, not every one. The sample holds approximately 270,000 clones; roughly 87% are singletons and the top ten take more than 10%. The sequenced sample was PBMCs. The receptor source for this set is a man younger than 30 in good health and CMV-seropositive. Both conserved end residues are part of each CDR3.

CDR3 length,V gene,CDR3 protein
13,TRBV5-6,CASNPDSYNEQFF
17,TRBV4-1,CASSQEPGGPNTGELFF
15,TRBV2,CASSARGTTGNTIYF
15,TRBV15,CATSRGLAGAYEQYF
15,TRBV27,CASSPRDWGTDTQYF
13,TRBV5-6,CASSLWQGGGYTF
11,TRBV6-5,CASSDYYGYTF
12,TRBV29-1,CSVQSTYYEQYF
13,TRBV27,CASSFGPFYGYTF
16,TRBV4-3,CASSQRTSGDPYEQYF
18,TRBV27,CASSSLIPGQGAGTEAFF
13,TRBV27,CASSKGRNTEAFF
19,TRBV6-1,CASSVALASGGGSTDTQYF
13,TRBV6-5,CASSQGLNYGYTF
19,TRBV7-8,CASSQTGTSGRGTKNIQYF
15,TRBV4-1,CASSQEDREDEKLFF
14,TRBV28,CASSRLAGTYEQYF
16,TRBV5-1,CASSSGSGGTNEKLFF
16,TRBV29-1,CSVEGFSMDRDYGYTF
13,TRBV4-1,CASSQDTRDGYTF
14,TRBV13,CASSLGVIDRGAFF
15,TRBV7-2,CASSLASRYTDTQYF
13,TRBV29-1,CSVRSSGQETQYF
17,TRBV11-2,CASSSTWSGRAETEAFF
11,TRBV29-1,CSAGDNEKLFF